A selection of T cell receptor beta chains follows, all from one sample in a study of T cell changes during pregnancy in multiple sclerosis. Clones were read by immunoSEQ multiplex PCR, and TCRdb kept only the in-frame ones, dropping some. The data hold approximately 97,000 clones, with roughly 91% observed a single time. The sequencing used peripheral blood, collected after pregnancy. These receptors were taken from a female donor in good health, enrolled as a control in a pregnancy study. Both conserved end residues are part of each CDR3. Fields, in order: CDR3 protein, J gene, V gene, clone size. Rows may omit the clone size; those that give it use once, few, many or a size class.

CDR3 protein: CASGLVPLRAGRSYGYTF
J gene: TRBJ1-2
V gene: TRBV12-5
clone size: once

CDR3 protein: CASSRLGSSYNEQFF
J gene: TRBJ2-1
V gene: TRBV6-5
clone size: NA

CDR3 protein: CASSLEGTPSSPLHF
J gene: TRBJ1-6
V gene: TRBV5-1
clone size: NA

CDR3 protein: CASSLTGDSQPQHF
J gene: TRBJ1-5
V gene: TRBV6-6
clone size: NA

CDR3 protein: CASSYLTRDQPQHF
J gene: TRBJ1-5
V gene: TRBV6-5
clone size: NA

CDR3 protein: CASSIARAPDTQYF
J gene: TRBJ2-3
V gene: TRBV19
clone size: NA

CDR3 protein: CASSTTGQGGRDTQYF
J gene: TRBJ2-3
V gene: TRBV5-4
clone size: NA

CDR3 protein: CASSLAGRRETQYF
J gene: TRBJ2-5
V gene: TRBV7-2
clone size: NA

CDR3 protein: CASYRGRSYNEQFF
J gene: TRBJ2-1
V gene: TRBV7-2
clone size: NA

CDR3 protein: CASSPTSGGALLDTQYF
J gene: TRBJ2-3
V gene: TRBV18
clone size: NA

CDR3 protein: CASSGGPGTSGYVSYNEQFF
J gene: TRBJ2-1
V gene: TRBV7-6
clone size: NA

CDR3 protein: CASSFRGQGVSPLHF
J gene: TRBJ1-6
V gene: TRBV28
clone size: NA

CDR3 protein: CASSFGAGGGYTF
J gene: TRBJ1-2
V gene: TRBV7-3
clone size: NA

CDR3 protein: CASSGLQGAGTEAFF
J gene: TRBJ1-1
V gene: TRBV9
clone size: NA

CDR3 protein: CASSVDSGTLREKLFF
J gene: TRBJ1-4
V gene: TRBV9
clone size: NA

CDR3 protein: CASSVGGGRPNEKLFF
J gene: TRBJ1-4
V gene: TRBV9
clone size: NA

CDR3 protein: CSAYSELSYTF
J gene: TRBJ1-2
V gene: TRBV20-1
clone size: NA

CDR3 protein: CASSQAQQRNTEAFF
J gene: TRBJ1-1
V gene: TRBV4-1
clone size: NA

CDR3 protein: CASSSSGASTDTQYF
J gene: TRBJ2-3
V gene: TRBV7-9
clone size: once

CDR3 protein: CASSHLAGGPDTQYF
J gene: TRBJ2-3
V gene: TRBV4-1
clone size: NA

CDR3 protein: CASRRTGDNEQFF
J gene: TRBJ2-1
V gene: TRBV27
clone size: NA

CDR3 protein: CASSPGLGNQPQHF
J gene: TRBJ1-5
V gene: TRBV27
clone size: once

CDR3 protein: CSVQGSLAPDGYTF
J gene: TRBJ1-2
V gene: TRBV29-1
clone size: NA

CDR3 protein: CSVTVKQGNTEAFF
J gene: TRBJ1-1
V gene: TRBV29-1
clone size: NA

CDR3 protein: CASAPGQNSNQPQHF
J gene: TRBJ1-5
V gene: TRBV5-1
clone size: NA

CDR3 protein: CASSRRAYSNQPQHF
J gene: TRBJ1-5
V gene: TRBV6-5
clone size: NA

CDR3 protein: CASSTGTGQETQYF
J gene: TRBJ2-5
V gene: TRBV7-3
clone size: NA

CDR3 protein: CASSPTNDYEQYF
J gene: NA
V gene: TRBV9
clone size: NA

CDR3 protein: CASSPTEDRAYEQYF
J gene: TRBJ2-7
V gene: TRBV6-5
clone size: NA

CDR3 protein: CASRGDPTNEKLFF
J gene: TRBJ1-4
V gene: TRBV7-9
clone size: NA

CDR3 protein: CASSYSGGAGQTQYF
J gene: TRBJ2-5
V gene: TRBV7-3
clone size: NA

CDR3 protein: CASSPRGGASTDTQYF
J gene: TRBJ2-3
V gene: TRBV9
clone size: NA

CDR3 protein: CASRTGYGYTF
J gene: TRBJ1-2
V gene: TRBV6-5
clone size: NA

CDR3 protein: CASSPIMAGLEEQYF
J gene: TRBJ2-7
V gene: TRBV18
clone size: NA

CDR3 protein: CASSFGTEAFF
J gene: TRBJ1-1
V gene: TRBV5-1
clone size: NA

CDR3 protein: CASSQKGSLSYEQYF
J gene: TRBJ2-7
V gene: TRBV14
clone size: once

CDR3 protein: CASTVVPNSPLHF
J gene: TRBJ1-6
V gene: TRBV27
clone size: NA

CDR3 protein: CASSIGTGVLGYTF
J gene: TRBJ1-2
V gene: TRBV19
clone size: NA

CDR3 protein: CASSVLYRTTEAFF
J gene: TRBJ1-1
V gene: TRBV7-2
clone size: NA

CDR3 protein: CASSLAGAGTDTQYF
J gene: TRBJ2-3
V gene: TRBV28
clone size: once